This passage covers 4 T cell receptor beta chains from one sample sequenced in a study of early T cells in non-severe SARS-CoV-2 infection. TCRdb itself ran the 5' RACE reads through MiXCR, one entry per CDR3 protein. The sample comprises fewer than 100,000 distinct CDR3 sequences, around 10% of which are singletons, and about 4.5% rests with the top ten. Material: whole blood. The source of these receptors is an adult who was a healthcare worker with PCR-confirmed SARS-CoV-2 infection or an uninfected control (not recorded which).

J is TRBJ2-5 and V is TRBV29-1; the D gene is possibly TRBD2 (7 bases). V shed 6 bases and J shed 5 bases, with 25 bases lying between them. The CDR3 has 16 amino acids. The germline V gene encodes CDR1 SQVTM and CDR2 ANQGSEA. CDR3 sequence (DNA): TGCAGCGTCGATCCCCCGGGTGGGGGGGCCATCGAGACCCAGTACTTC. Amino acid sequence: CSVDPPGGGAIETQYF.

This clonotype was detected only a few times. The J gene is TRBJ2-2, the V gene TRBV20-1; 12 nucleotides match TRBD1. The CDR3 consists of 16 residues. Germline V lookup: CDR1 DFQATT, CDR2 SNEGSKA (reference sequence). Unmatched junction bases numbered 10, after V lost 6 bases and J lost 5 bases. CDR3 DNA: TGCAGTGCCGGGACAGGGGGCGCGGGTTTAACCGGGGAGCTGTTTTTT. It is translated as CSAGTGGAGLTGELFF.

By sample fraction, this clonotype is medium-sized. The chain joins TRBV6-4 to TRBJ2-2, with a possible D match to TRBD2 (6 bases). From germline, CDR1 is MRHNA and CDR2 SNTAGT. V shed 2 bases and J shed 5 bases, with 9 bases lying between them. The CDR3 length is 14 residues. For the CDR3, the DNA is TGTGCCAGCAGTGACGAGGGGACTACCGGGGAGCTGTTTTTT. Amino acids: CASSDEGTTGELFF.

Only a few counts were recorded for this clonotype. The rearrangement joins TRBV2 to TRBJ2-5; D could derive from TRBD1 or TRBD2 (6 bases each). This CDR3 region has 14 residues. V shed 2 bases and J shed 5 bases, with 12 bases lying between them. Looked up from germline, CDR1 is SNHLY and CDR2 is FYNNEI. This chain's CDR3 is CASSEISGAETQYF. DNA of the CDR3: TGTGCCAGCAGTGAAATCTCGGGGGCGGAGACCCAGTACTTC.